Following are 31 T cell receptor beta chains from one sample sequenced in a study of OX40 agonist ivuxolimab in advanced cancers. The method was immunoSEQ multiplex PCR; TCRdb's version includes in-frame clones alone and lacks a portion of them. The profile shows tens of thousands of clones, approximately 89% of them singletons. The source was CD4+ or CD8+ T cells sorted from blood, collected in a trial of the OX40 agonist ivuxolimab. The receptors here all came from an adult with an advanced solid tumor such as melanoma, head and neck, liver or kidney cancer.

The chain carries TRBV2 and TRBJ2-7; 14 positions match TRBD2. Trimming removed 7 bases from V and 6 bases from J; junction bases left unmatched: 5. The CDR3 is made up of 14 amino acids. Germline V gene lookup returns CDR1 SNHLY and CDR2 FYNNEI. Here the CDR3 reads CASTAGTSGSEQYF. CDR3 DNA: TGTGCCAGCACCGCGGGGACTAGCGGGAGCGAGCAGTACTTC.

This chain links TRBV18 with TRBJ2-3, with 10 bases aligning to TRBD1. This CDR3 comprises 16 residues. Germline lookup yields CDR1 KGHSH and CDR2 LQKENI. The junction had 5 bases not matched to a gene; V was cut back by 1 base and J by 4 bases. The CDR3 here is CASSPQGQGMADTQYF. The CDR3 DNA follows: TGTGCCAGCTCACCACAGGGACAGGGGATGGCAGATACGCAGTATTTT.

The chain combines TRBV30 with TRBJ2-7; D ambiguous. Germline assignment: CDR1 GTSNPN and CDR2 SVGIG (reference sequence). The V gene lost 0 bases and the J gene lost 5 bases, with 8 bases spanning the gap. There are 12 residues in the CDR3. This CDR3 is CAWSVYVHEQYF. The CDR3 coding sequence is TGTGCCTGGAGTGTATATGTCCACGAGCAGTACTTC.

The genes are TRBV6-4 and TRBJ2-7, with 11 bases aligning to TRBD2. Germline values: CDR1 MRHNA, CDR2 SNTAGT. Trimming cost V 4 bases and J 6 bases; bases outside gene matches: 8. CDR3 length: 15 residues. CDR3 sequence (DNA): TGTGCCAGCAGTGCCGTGACTAGCGGGGTAGGCGAGCAGTACGTC. This gives the protein CASSAVTSGVGEQYV.

The V gene is TRBV4-1, the J gene TRBJ2-5; 11 nucleotides align to TRBD2. Germline V gene data show CDR1 as MGHRA and CDR2 as YSYEKL. CDR3 size: 15 residues. V was clipped by 4 bases and J by 5 bases; unmatched bases: 6. The DNA of the CDR3 is TGCGCCAGCAGCCGAATCGGACTAGCGGGTGAGACCCAGTACTTC. Translation gives CASSRIGLAGETQYF.

The table lists this clone with a few counts. The genes are TRBV30 and TRBJ1-2; 9 nucleotides agree with TRBD1. The CDR3 contains 14 residues. V shed 1 base and J 6 bases; nucleotides not matched to a gene: 6. The germline CDR1 and CDR2 sequences are GTSNPN and SVGIG (reference sequence). CDR3 in DNA: TGTGCCTGGAGTGATGGGACAGGGTTTGATGGCTACACCTTC. The encoded protein is CAWSDGTGFDGYTF.

V is TRBV5-1 and J is TRBJ1-4; perhaps TRBD1 as D (5 bases). V was clipped by 4 bases and J by 3 bases, with 13 bases between them. This CDR3 region has 15 residues. CDR1 is SGHRS and CDR2 is YFSETQ in the germline V gene. The CDR3 nucleotides read TGCGCCAGCAGCACCGGAGACAGATCTAATGAAAAACTGTTTTTT. It translates to CASSTGDRSNEKLFF.

The rearrangement uses TRBV19 and TRBJ1-3, with D perhaps matching TRBD1 (6 bases). Per germline, CDR1 LNHDA and CDR2 SQIVND (reference sequence). This CDR3 comprises 15 residues. Between the trimmed V and J ends, which lost 4 bases and 1 base, there was a span of 11 bases. The CDR3 is CASSTPDRSGNTIYF. CDR3 coding DNA: TGTGCCAGTAGTACCCCCGACAGGTCTGGAAACACCATATATTTT.

The chain couples TRBV5-1 to TRBJ1-5; D is undetermined. CDR3 length: 15 residues. Trimming shortened V by 0 bases and J by 1 base, and 8 bases separated the two germline ends. Germline CDR1 and CDR2: SGHRS and YFSETQ. The CDR3 nucleotides read TGCGCCAGCAGCTTGGGTTTCGGGAGCAATCAGCCCCAGCATTTT. Its translation is CASSLGFGSNQPQHF.

For the CDR3, the DNA is TGTGCCATCAGCAGCGGGCAGGGGGACCCTGAAGCTTTCTTT. It encodes CAISSGQGDPEAFF. The chain combines TRBV10-3 with TRBJ1-1, with 7 positions matching TRBD1. Germline CDR1 reads ENHRY; CDR2 reads SYGVKD. The CDR3 is 14 residues long. The J segment lost 6 bases and the V segment lost 6 bases, leaving 10 bases of the junction unmatched.

The chain couples TRBV7-9 to TRBJ2-1; no clear D. The ends were cut back, 2 bases at V and 12 bases at J, with 8 bases in the middle. Germline V gene data show CDR1 as SEHNR and CDR2 as FQNEAQ (reference sequence). CDR3 length: 11 amino acids. The CDR3 nucleotides are TGTGCCAGCAGCTTAATGGGCGGGCAGTTCTTC. Translating it yields CASSLMGGQFF. The whole variable domain, remainder taken from reference TRBV7-9 and TRBJ2-1, is DTGVSQNPRHKITKRGQNVTFRCDPISEHNRLYWYRQTLGQGPEFLTYFQNEAQLEKSRLLSDRFSAERPKGSFSTLEIQRTEQGDSAMYLCASSLMGGQFFGPGTRLTVL.

The chain carries TRBV5-6 and TRBJ2-1; no firm D call. The CDR3 is 16 amino acids. Trimming took 0 bases from V and 2 from J, leaving 12 bases between them. CDR1 is SGHDT and CDR2 is YYEEEE in the germline V gene. The CDR3 DNA follows: TGTGCCAGCAGCTTGGTCAGCAGGTGGGCCTACAATGAGCAGTTCTTC. Protein: CASSLVSRWAYNEQFF.

The chain is built from TRBV28 and TRBJ2-3, with TRBD2 matching 9 bases. V dropped 3 bases and J dropped 2; count of bases not matched to a gene: 3. Germline V gene lookup returns CDR1 MDHEN and CDR2 SYDVKM. This CDR3 has 15 amino acids. CDR3 in amino acids: CASSFPSGVTDTQYF. The CDR3 bases are TGTGCCAGCAGTTTTCCTAGCGGGGTCACAGATACGCAGTATTTT.

This chain joins TRBV19 and TRBJ1-1; D is ambiguous. This CDR3 spans 12 amino acids. Trimming stripped 4 bases from V and 0 bases from J, with 3 bases between. Germline V gene sequence: CDR1 LNHDA, CDR2 SQIVND (reference sequence). The CDR3 is CASSTLNTEAFF. Here the CDR3 DNA reads TGTGCCAGTAGTACATTGAACACTGAAGCTTTCTTT.

The J gene is TRBJ2-2, the V gene TRBV5-1, with TRBD2 matching 9 bases. Germline V gene sequence: CDR1 SGHRS, CDR2 YFSETQ. J gave up 4 bases and V 2 bases, and 6 bases lay outside the gene matches. CDR3 length: 16 amino acids. CDR3 sequence reads: CASSLMLAGPTGELFF. Written as DNA, the CDR3 is TGCGCCAGCAGCTTAATGCTAGCGGGACCCACCGGGGAGCTGTTTTTT.

The chain joins TRBV4-1 to TRBJ2-1; 7 bases match TRBD2. The CDR3 covers 15 residues. V lost 0 bases and J lost 5; bases outside the gene matches: 4. CDR1 is MGHRA, CDR2 YSYEKL, per germline. CDR3 residues: CASSQDGGSHNEQFF. Written as DNA, the CDR3 is TGCGCCAGCAGCCAAGACGGGGGGTCCCACAATGAGCAGTTCTTC.

The chain employs TRBV4-1 and TRBJ2-3, with a weak D call TRBD1 (5 bases). The length of the CDR3 is 15 residues. Germline V gene lookup returns CDR1 MGHRA and CDR2 YSYEKL. Trimming removed 4 bases at V and 7 bases at J, with 18 bases between. In DNA, the CDR3 is TGCGCCAGCAGCCTGGGGCCACTCACAGATCATACGCAGTATTTT. This encodes CASSLGPLTDHTQYF.

This chain links TRBV7-8 with TRBJ1-1; D gene unclear. V was pared by 0 bases and J by 1 base, with 6 bases between. The CDR3 extends over 14 amino acids. CDR1 and CDR2 from the germline V gene are SGHVS and FQNEAQ. CDR3 in DNA: TGTGCCAGCAGCTTAGCGTACAAGAACACTGAAGCTTTCTTT. Protein: CASSLAYKNTEAFF.

The CDR3 loop is CASSQGQGAGDTQYF. The DNA of the CDR3 is TGTGCCAGCAGCCAAGGACAGGGGGCGGGAGATACGCAGTATTTT. The chain has TRBV4-2 and TRBJ2-3, with 10 bases identical to TRBD1. This CDR3 is 15 amino acids long. Germline V gene data show CDR1 as LGHNA and CDR2 as YNFKEQ. V gave up 1 base and J gave up 5 bases; unmatched junction bases: 3.

This rearrangement joins TRBV28 to TRBJ1-1; D is perhaps TRBD1 (5 bases). Trimming removed 2 bases at V and 10 bases at J, with 14 bases between. The CDR3 contains 13 residues. Looked up from germline, CDR1 is MDHEN and CDR2 is SYDVKM. The chain's CDR3 is CASSLQGGGVAFF. CDR3 in DNA: TGTGCCAGCAGTTTACAGGGAGGAGGGGTAGCTTTCTTT.

This clone was counted between two and nine times. This chain uses TRBV4-2 with TRBJ1-1; 8 positions match TRBD1. The CDR3 sequence is 15 residues long. The trim removed 0 bases at V and 6 bases at J, leaving 6 bases unmatched. Germline CDR1 reads LGHNA; CDR2 reads YNFKEQ. CDR3 in DNA: TGTGCCAGCAGCCAAGAGGCAGGGGGCATTGCTGAAGCTTTCTTT. It is translated as CASSQEAGGIAEAFF.

The J gene is TRBJ1-1, the V gene TRBV7-9, with 8 bases fitting TRBD1. Unmatched junction bases numbered 6, after V lost 5 bases and J lost 4 bases. This CDR3 has 14 residues. CDR1 is SEHNR, CDR2 FQNEAQ, per germline (reference sequence). CDR3 in amino acids: CASSIRTGSTEAFF. CDR3 coding DNA: TGTGCCAGCAGCATCCGGACAGGGTCCACTGAAGCTTTCTTT.

The chain joins TRBV9 to TRBJ1-1, with D uncertain. V lost 0 bases and J 2 bases, leaving 8 bases between the germline ends. Germline V gives CDR1 SGDLS, CDR2 YYNGEE. The CDR3 loop spans 14 amino acids. The CDR3 region is CASSVALYNTEAFF. The CDR3 coding sequence is TGTGCCAGCAGCGTAGCTCTTTATAACACTGAAGCTTTCTTT.

This clone was counted a single time. The genes are TRBV6-6 and TRBJ1-3; D may be TRBD1 (5 bases). Germline V CDR1 and CDR2: MNHNY, SVGAGI (reference sequence). Trimming took 0 bases from V and 3 from J, leaving 12 bases between them. The CDR3 is 16 amino acids. CDR3 DNA: TGTGCCAGCAGTTACTCGGAGGGGATGTATGGAAACACCATATATTTT. This translates into CASSYSEGMYGNTIYF.

The J gene is TRBJ2-6, the V gene TRBV11-2; 8 bases agree with TRBD1. The CDR3 covers 19 residues. The trim removed 5 bases at V and 1 base at J, leaving 13 bases unmatched. The germline gives CDR1 SGHAT, CDR2 FQNNGV. The CDR3 reads CASSRDVGRGLSGANVLTF. CDR3 DNA sequence: TGTGCCAGCAGCCGGGATGTTGGCAGGGGGCTATCTGGGGCCAACGTCCTGACTTTC.

V and J are TRBV30 and TRBJ2-3; D ambiguous. V was trimmed by 3 bases and J by 4 bases, leaving 17 bases between them. The CDR3 covers 15 residues. Germline assignment: CDR1 GTSNPN and CDR2 SVGIG (reference sequence). The CDR3 is CAWRLRNLGADTQYF. DNA for the CDR3: TGTGCCTGGAGGCTTCGAAACCTTGGGGCAGATACGCAGTATTTT.

The chain links TRBV5-1 to TRBJ2-3; the match to TRBD1 covers 11 bases. In germline, CDR1 is SGHRS, CDR2 YFSETQ. This CDR3 has 15 amino acids. J gave up 7 bases and V 0 bases, and 4 bases lay outside the gene matches. CDR3: CASSLGTGGLNTQYF. The CDR3 DNA reads TGCGCCAGCAGCTTGGGGACAGGGGGCCTAAATACGCAGTATTTT. The full variable domain, with the rest looked up from reference TRBV5-1 and TRBJ2-3, is KAGVTQTPRYLIKTRGQQVTLSCSPISGHRSVSWYQQTPGQGLQFLFEYFSETQRNKGNFPGRFSGRQFSNSRSEMNVSTLELGDSALYLCASSLGTGGLNTQYFGPGTRLTVL.

J is TRBJ2-1 and V is TRBV19; D perhaps matches TRBD1 (6 bases). The CDR3 length is 16 residues. Germline V CDR1 and CDR2: LNHDA, SQIVND (reference sequence). The V and J ends lost 2 bases and 0 bases respectively, with 11 bases between them. The CDR3 region has the DNA TGTGCCAGTAGTATAAAAGGGGGTAGCTCCTACAATGAGCAGTTCTTC. This codes for CASSIKGGSSYNEQFF.

The CDR3 sequence: CASTAPRGPTGQYF. The CDR3 DNA is TGTGCCAGCACCGCCCCTCGCGGACCTACCGGGCAGTACTTC. The V gene is TRBV6-5, the J gene TRBJ2-7, with unresolved D. The length of the CDR3 is 14 residues. Germline V gene sequence: CDR1 MNHEY, CDR2 SVGAGI. The V end was cut by 7 bases, the J end by 9 bases, with 22 bases between.

The chain recombines TRBV5-1 with TRBJ2-5, with TRBD2 identical over 14 bases. The CDR3 consists of 16 residues. V lost 4 bases to trimming and J lost 1 base; unmatched junction nucleotides: 3. Germline V lookup: CDR1 SGHRS, CDR2 YFSETQ. This CDR3 reads CASSPGTSGGQETQYF. CDR3 coding DNA: TGCGCCAGCAGCCCGGGGACTAGCGGGGGCCAAGAGACCCAGTACTTC.

The chain joins TRBV25-1 to TRBJ1-4; maybe TRBD1 (5 bases). Per germline, CDR1 MGHDK and CDR2 SYGVNS. This CDR3 contains 13 residues. Deletions cut 7 bases from V and 1 base from J, with 7 bases between. CDR3 nucleotides: TGTGCCAGCATTGGGGGAACTAATGAAAAACTGTTTTTT. Protein sequence: CASIGGTNEKLFF.